This T cell receptor (beta chain) emerged from a study of shared T cell receptors in the human thymus (dated by TCRdb to about 2021). Concerning the study at large: The study investigated the way shared, self-reactive T-cell receptor alpha chains are produced in the human thymus.

Libraries were made using the immunoSEQ multiplex PCR assay. In TCRdb, the immuneACCESS table is reduced to in-frame sequences with V and J assigned. These tables do not hold every clone; where another copy was compared, an unresolved V gene accounts for under half, and the others remain unexplained. The table for this sample lists about 500,000 clones; about 84% of them were counted only once. The ten top clones hold 0.013% of the sample. A remark on this clone: Its antigen target is currently unknown. Base qualities were left out, and no much larger clone turns up one base away.

At the junction V is shortened by 5 bases and J by 6 bases; bases outside the gene matches: 5. CDR1 and CDR2 were assigned from the germline V gene as MNHEY and SVGAGI. Counted from cysteine to phenylalanine, this CDR3 has 13 amino acids. Here the CDR3 DNA is all that survives: 39 bases in frame from base 1. These data also featured in a second study, about human thymus T cells. As that second study puts it: In Finland, the donors were immunologically healthy infants who were having open corrective cardiac surgery for congenital heart defects. Thymus tissue was obtained as surgical resects removed during corrective cardiac surgery. Both the thymic and the peripheral blood repertoires appeared to show biased V and J gene segment usage. The related research reported highly overlapping thymic TCR repertoires among unrelated individuals. The study used fewer than ten infant thymus samples plus four related peripheral blood samples to characterize TCR alpha and beta repertoires. The cohort included about 6 male and two female infants, with donor ages spanning 7 to 244 days. Thymocytes were mechanically released from the tissue and were stored as pellets of about 10-30 million cells at -70 degrees C. A QIAsymphony instrument was used to extract genomic DNA from frozen cell pellets. The immunoSEQ multiplex PCR assay was used to amplify the TCRB and TCRAD loci from a standardized quantity of quality-controlled genomic DNA. The V(D)J region was spanned by amplicons of a length sufficient to cover the CDR3 and to identify V and J genes. Amplicon sequencing was performed on an Illumina platform through the commercial immunoSEQ service. Primer bias and sequencing errors were corrected as previously described, and TCRAD and TCRB definitions were based on the IMGT database. Repertoires were analysed with immunoSEQ Analyzer 3.0 and VDJTools, covering basic statistics, V/J segment usage, diversity estimates, rarefaction and pairwise overlap. Diversity was estimated with Chao1, ChaoE, Efron-Thisted, Shannon and inverse Simpson indices, and also on datasets down-sampled to the smallest sample. Repertoire overlap was assessed by strict matching of CDR3 nucleotide sequence, V gene and J gene, and clustering was done by Jaccard-based multidimensional scaling. On average, roughly 810,000 unique TCRB clonotypes were obtained from thymus samples, compared with approximately 82,000 from blood samples.

Sequencing was done on a sample of thymocytes. This TCR was sampled from a boy younger than two with a congenital heart defect. Donor details come from another sample of the same person, matched by shared clones. In this chain, TRBV6-5 is recombined with TRBJ2-7; 9 junctional bases match TRBD2. Here the CDR3 is given as CASSLAGLAEQYF. The nucleotides are TGTGCCAGCAGTCTAGCGGGATTGGCCGAGCAGTACTTC.